This TCR beta chain was retrieved from a study of identical twins. With 8 bases clipped from V and 5 bases from J, the junction kept 3 bases outside the gene matches. Per germline, CDR1 ENHRY and CDR2 SYGVKD. The CDR3 has 13 amino acids. Notes on the study in general: It was cross-sectional statistical analysis, not following the same donors, that the conclusions relied on. Researchers reported excess low generation probability among twin-shared out-of-frame alpha sequences. While abundant cord blood beta clonotypes carried fewer insertions, memory repertoires showed no such pattern.

Concerning this clonotype itself: Its specificity is unknown.

Template switching added a universal primer site, and cDNA bore unique molecular identifiers. In TCRdb, the 5' RACE reads were re-called with MiXCR into one record per CDR3 protein. This table has about 530,000 distinct CDR3 sequences, about a fifth appearing once. The same specimen was also included in a second study, on yellow fever vaccine responses in identical twins.

The sequenced sample was CD4+ T cells sorted from blood. This rearrangement joins TRBV10-3 to TRBJ1-4; 9 positions match TRBD1. The receptor's source is a woman under 30 in good health. The CDR3: CAIRDRENEKLFF. DNA for the CDR3: TGTGCCATCCGGGACAGGGAGAATGAAAAACTGTTTTTT.